This T cell receptor (beta chain) was recorded in a study of blood T cell repertoires in COVID-19. On the study more broadly: The study drew acute and convalescent COVID-19 samples from the United States, Italy and Spain. T cells, B-cell-depleted T cells, or PBMCs provided the cDNA or gDNA that served as material.

Seattle patient enrollment occurred during active infection, with longitudinal follow-up thereafter. About this clone: Distinct nucleotide sequences in the sample also encode this CDR3.

As handled by the study authors: The authors estimated nucleated cell counts from reference gene primer amplification. Profiling relied on immunoSEQ multiplex PCR, and the TCRdb table lists in-frame clones only, not all of them. V and J calls plus clone size are reproduced from that table; the DNA served to infer D and trimming. The top ten clones hold 6% of a sample with about 130,000 clones, 74% of them seen once. The source material was peripheral blood. The sequence came from an elderly man with COVID-19, enrolled during active disease.

Written as DNA, the CDR3 is TGTGCCAGCAGGGGAGGATACGAGCAGTACTTC. Translation gives CASRGGYEQYF. The rearrangement uses TRBV28 and TRBJ2-7, with D maybe TRBD2 (6 bases). Germline assignment: CDR1 MDHEN and CDR2 SYDVKM. The V gene lost 6 bases and the J gene lost 4 bases, with 7 bases spanning the gap. This CDR3 has 11 residues.